This T cell receptor beta chain was documented in a study of control samples from healthy donors and cancer patients. The CDR3 consists of 12 residues. Germline V gene data show CDR1 as MNHNS and CDR2 as SASEGT. With 3 bases removed from V and 8 bases from J, the gap between germline ends came to 7 bases. Only in-frame clones appear in the TCRdb table, and some are missing; sequencing was by immunoSEQ multiplex PCR. The table has approximately 90,000 clones, about 89% seen once. The clonotype originates from a man aged 30-40 years in good health. The gene calls are TRBV6-1 and TRBJ2-2; TRBD1 is a possible D gene (6 bases). The sequenced material came from blood. The CDR3 reads CASSDRGGELFF. CDR3 sequence (DNA): TGTGCCAGCAGTGACAGGGGAGGGGAGCTGTTTTTT.